The 12 T cell receptor beta chains below were found in one sample sequenced in a study of blood T cell repertoires in COVID-19. The protocol was immunoSEQ multiplex PCR, while the TCRdb copy is restricted to in-frame clones and leaves out a portion. This sample has roughly 220,000 clones, with around 87% found just once. The sequenced sample was PBMCs or T cells enriched from blood (not recorded which). The receptors originated from a woman younger than 35 in a cohort exposed to, infected with or recovered from COVID-19 (not recorded which).

The chain has TRBV28 and TRBJ1-6, with 9 bases lining up with TRBD1. The ends lost 8 bases at V and 5 bases at J; junction bases unmatched: 7. Germline V gene data show CDR1 as MDHEN and CDR2 as SYDVKM. This CDR3 is built from 15 residues. CDR3 amino acids: CASARGDRDNSPLHF. The CDR3 nucleotides read TGTGCCAGCGCTCGTGGGGACAGGGATAATTCACCCCTCCACTTT.

V and J are TRBV21-1 and TRBJ1-2; TRBD1 is the table's D call, not checked against the DNA. TRBV21-1 is given as a pseudogene. The CDR3 extends over 16 amino acids. The CDR3 reads CASSARRRGQLYGYTF. The CDR3 DNA follows: TGTGCCAGCAGCGCCCGGCGGAGGGGGCAACTCTATGGCTACACCTTC.

The rearrangement uses TRBV14 and TRBJ1-1; unclear D gene. The CDR3 has 12 residues. Germline CDR1 is SGHDN and CDR2 is FVKESK. The germline V and J ends were trimmed by 3 bases and 3 bases, with 5 bases remaining between them. The CDR3: CASSHTYTEAFF. For the CDR3, the DNA is TGTGCCAGCAGCCATACTTACACTGAAGCTTTCTTT.

The chain has TRBV5-6 and TRBJ1-1; D gene unclear. CDR1 SGHDT and CDR2 YYEEEE come from the germline V gene. V lost 3 bases to trimming and J lost 10 bases, with 16 bases between them. CDR3 length equals 13 residues. Written as DNA, the CDR3 is TGTGCCAGCAGCTCCCCCGAGGGTATATTAGCTTTCTTT. Translated: CASSSPEGILAFF.

This rearrangement joins TRBV3-1 (or the pseudogene TRBV3-2) to TRBJ2-1; 9 bases agree with TRBD2. Unmatched junction bases numbered 16, after V lost 1 base and J lost 9 bases. This CDR3 contains 18 residues. Per germline, CDR1 LGHDT and CDR2 YNNKEL (reference sequence). This chain's CDR3 is CASSQAKWREGPGGEQFF. The CDR3 DNA sequence: TGTGCCAGCAGCCAAGCGAAGTGGCGGGAGGGGCCCGGTGGTGAGCAGTTCTTC.

The chain couples TRBV5-4 to TRBJ1-2, with 9 bases identical to TRBD1. The V and J ends lost 4 bases and 3 bases, in that order; junction bases with no gene match: 7. This CDR3 spans 15 amino acids. CDR1 and CDR2 from the germline V gene are SGHNT and YYREEE (reference sequence). The CDR3 DNA reads TGTGCCAGCAGCGGAGGGGACAGGGCGGACTATGGCTACACCTTC. It codes for CASSGGDRADYGYTF. The whole variable domain, filled in from reference TRBV5-4 and TRBJ1-2, reads ETGVTQSPTHLIKTRGQQVTLRCSSQSGHNTVSWYQQALGQGPQFIFQYYREEENGRGNFPPRFSGLQFPNYSSELNVNALELDDSALYLCASSGGDRADYGYTFGSGTRLTVV.

V gene TRBV2 combines with J gene TRBJ1-2, with a possible D match to TRBD1 (5 bases). The length of the CDR3 is 13 residues. Germline CDR1 reads SNHLY; CDR2 reads FYNNEI. Trimming cost V 2 bases and J 6 bases, with 10 bases left between them. CDR3 sequence: CASSETGDHGYTF. CDR3 in DNA: TGTGCCAGCAGTGAAACGGGGGACCATGGCTACACCTTC.

A word on this clone: Other nucleotide sequences in the sample specify the same CDR3. V usage is TRBV24-1 and J usage is TRBJ2-1; weak D call: TRBD1 (5 bases). The germline gives CDR1 KGHDR, CDR2 SFDVKD. The CDR3 runs 15 residues. Deletions cut 3 bases from V and 0 bases from J, with 8 bases between. The CDR3 loop reads CATSDAGFSYNEQFF. Here the CDR3 DNA reads TGTGCCACCAGTGATGCAGGGTTCTCCTACAATGAGCAGTTCTTC.

This clone was seen a single time. Here the CDR3 reads CASSQAGIFSNQPQHF. Written as DNA, the CDR3 is TGTGCCAGTAGTCAAGCAGGGATTTTTAGCAATCAGCCCCAGCATTTT. The V gene is TRBV19, the J gene TRBJ1-5; TRBD1 might be the D (5 bases). The V gene's germline CDR1 is LNHDA and CDR2 SQIVND (reference sequence). This CDR3 has 16 amino acids. V lost 5 bases and J 0 bases, leaving 14 bases between the germline ends. Full variable domain (outside the CDR3, taken from reference TRBV19 and TRBJ1-5): DGGITQSPKYLFRKEGQNVTLSCEQNLNHDAMYWYRQDPGQGLRLIYYSQIVNDFQKGDIAEGYSVSREKKESFPLTVTSAQKNPTAFYLCASSQAGIFSNQPQHFGDGTRLSIL.

V is TRBV7-6 and J is TRBJ2-2, with D perhaps TRBD1 (6 bases). The CDR3 runs 16 residues. Trimming cost V 4 bases and J 4 bases, with 16 bases left between them. CDR1 is SGHVS, CDR2 FNYEAQ, per germline. CDR3 in DNA: TGTGCCAGCAGCTCGATTCCGGGACATCTCACCGGGGAGCTGTTTTTT. Translated, it gives CASSSIPGHLTGELFF.

The chain combines TRBV6-4 with TRBJ1-1; D gene ambiguous. The germline V gene encodes CDR1 MRHNA and CDR2 SNTAGT. Trimming removed 6 bases at V and 4 bases at J, with 21 bases between. The CDR3 contains 16 residues. The CDR3 sequence is CASSETPTVEITEAFF. The CDR3, as DNA: TGTGCCAGCAGCGAAACCCCGACCGTGGAGATCACTGAAGCTTTCTTT.

The V and J genes are TRBV3-1 (or the pseudogene TRBV3-2) and TRBJ1-5, with a weak D call TRBD1 (5 bases). This CDR3 has 18 residues. V was shortened by 7 bases and J by 0 bases, with 22 bases between the two germline ends. CDR1 is LGHDT and CDR2 is YNNKEL in the germline V gene (reference sequence). CDR3 in DNA: TGTGCCAGCAAGAATTTTAGGAAACAGGATTATAGCAATCAGCCCCAGCATTTT. Protein: CASKNFRKQDYSNQPQHF.